The TCR beta chain described here comes from a study of blood T cell repertoires in COVID-19. Study details: In each case, the material was cDNA or gDNA derived from T cells, B-cell-depleted T cells, or PBMCs.

This clone was picked up a small number of times. As handled by the study authors: Amplification of reference gene primers provided the estimated nucleated cell counts. Libraries were prepared by immunoSEQ multiplex PCR; TCRdb keeps only in-frame clonotypes and omits some of them. V and J calls and clone size are those listed in that table; D and trimming were worked out from the DNA. Of about 97,000 clones listed, roughly 92% are singletons. CDR3 length equals 16 residues. From germline, CDR1 is MGHDK and CDR2 SYGVNS. With 2 bases clipped from V and 1 base from J, the junction kept 5 bases outside the gene matches.

The sample taken for sequencing was peripheral blood. This chain uses TRBV25-1 with TRBJ2-3; the match to TRBD2 covers 8 bases. The sequence came from a woman aged 45-60 years with COVID-19, enrolled during active disease. The CDR3 loop is CASSEGRRGGTDTQYF. CDR3 nucleotide sequence: TGTGCCAGCAGTGAAGGTCGGCGGGGGGGCACAGATACGCAGTATTTT.